The clone carrying this T cell receptor (beta chain) was counted a single time. Its antigen is undetermined. Method: immunoSEQ multiplex PCR; TCRdb's copy keeps in-frame clones and lacks some. The table shows fewer than 150,000 clones, with 85% to 95% occurring only once. There are 16 residues in the CDR3. Germline CDR1 and CDR2: LGHDT and YNNKEL (reference sequence). V dropped 1 base and J dropped 4; count of bases not matched to a gene: 6. The source of the sample is a study of T cell responses to AZD1222 COVID-19 vaccine. Study findings and constraints: Sampling captured repertoires only after the peak T cell response. Most donors were white British, females outnumbered males, and clonal diversity was possibly underestimated. AZD1222 recipients seropositive at baseline numbered only six.

The specimen was peripheral blood, collected 28 days after the second AZD1222 dose. The J gene is TRBJ1-5, the V gene TRBV3-1 (or the pseudogene TRBV3-2), with 8 bases lining up with TRBD1. This clonotype originated in an adult who received the AZD1222 COVID-19 vaccine. CDR3 region: CASSQGSRQGNQPQHF. CDR3 DNA: TGTGCCAGCAGCCAAGGGAGCCGACAGGGGAATCAGCCCCAGCATTTT.